These 29 T cell receptor beta chains originate from one sample sequenced in a study of T cells in Graves' hyperthyroidism and ophthalmopathy. Researchers amplified the TCR beta CDR3 regions from RNA transcripts. The HTBI primer set drove a first-round RT-PCR of the TCR CDR3. TCRdb re-derived calls from the multiplex PCR reads in MiXCR, one entry per CDR3 protein. The sample contains approximately 400,000 distinct CDR3 sequences, 15% of which appear only once. The sample consisted of blood. Receptor source: a young woman with Graves' hyperthyroidism.

The J gene is TRBJ2-1, the V gene TRBV3-1; perhaps TRBD2 as D (5 bases). The V gene's germline CDR1 is LGHDT and CDR2 YNNKEL (reference sequence). Trimming took off 4 bases at V and 7 bases at J, with 8 bases between the two ends. The CDR3 totals 12 residues. In DNA form, the CDR3 reads TGTGCCAGCAGCCCAGCGGAGAATGAGCAGTTCTTC. Its translation is CASSPAENEQFF.

This clonotype was detected a few times. This chain joins TRBV19 and TRBJ1-2; D gene ambiguous. CDR3 length: 14 residues. Germline V gene lookup returns CDR1 LNHDA and CDR2 SQIVND (reference sequence). V lost 2 bases and J 0 bases, leaving 7 bases between the germline ends. The CDR3 DNA is TGTGCCAGTAGTATACAGGCAACTAACTATGGCTACACCTTC. Translation gives CASSIQATNYGYTF.

V and J are TRBV3-1 and TRBJ2-3; 14 nucleotides match TRBD2. Germline V gene lookup returns CDR1 LGHDT and CDR2 YNNKEL (reference sequence). Trimming removed 5 bases from V and 2 bases from J; junction bases left unmatched: 12. CDR3 size: 19 residues. CDR3 region: CASSTRTSGRSGDTDTQYF. The CDR3 nucleotides are TGTGCCAGCAGCACCCGGACTAGCGGGAGGTCAGGTGACACAGATACGCAGTATTTT.

A word on this clonotype: A read error is possible here, since a much larger clone lies one base away. The conserved final phenylalanine or tryptophan is absent from the CDR3, which likely points to a read error. The chain links TRBV27 to TRBJ2-1, with TRBD2 matching over 10 bases. V shed 5 bases and J 4 bases; nucleotides not matched to a gene: 8. The CDR3 covers 16 residues. CDR1 is MNHEY and CDR2 is SMNVEV in the germline V gene (reference sequence). In DNA form, the CDR3 reads TGTGCCAGCAGTGGAAGAGGACTAGCGGAGTACAATGAGCAGTTCTGC. Its protein is CASSGRGLAEYNEQFC.

V and J are TRBV6-1 and TRBJ2-1; TRBD2 matches at 7 bases. Germline assignment: CDR1 MNHNS and CDR2 SASEGT. V shed 10 bases and J 6 bases; nucleotides not matched to a gene: 15. The CDR3 has 15 amino acids. CDR3 DNA: TGTGCCACCAAACTGCGGGAGTGGCCCGGCAATGAGCAGTTCTTC. Amino acids: CATKLREWPGNEQFF.

This clonotype has a handful of counts. The chain uses TRBV11-2 and TRBJ1-4, with D uncertain. CDR1 and CDR2 (germline): SGHAT, FQNNGV. Deletions cut 5 bases from V and 8 bases from J, with 18 bases between. The CDR3 has 15 amino acids. CDR3 sequence: CASSTAIGIREKLFF. CDR3 DNA: TGTGCCAGCAGCACAGCTATTGGGATTCGGGAAAAACTGTTTTTT.

Many counts were recorded for this clonotype. The J gene is TRBJ1-5, the V gene TRBV30; 8 positions agree with TRBD1. Germline V gene lookup returns CDR1 GTSNPN and CDR2 SVGIG (reference sequence). This CDR3 contains 14 residues. Trimming took 3 bases from V and 7 from J; bases not matched to a gene: 8. This CDR3 is CAWRSDREGQPQHF. The CDR3 coding sequence is TGTGCCTGGAGGTCGGACAGGGAGGGCCAGCCCCAGCATTTT.

Only a few counts were recorded for this clonotype. This chain uses TRBV7-9 with TRBJ2-3; 16 bases agree with TRBD2. The V and J ends lost 4 bases and 5 bases, in that order; junction bases with no gene match: 15. This CDR3 has 20 amino acids. CDR1 and CDR2 (germline): SEHNR, FQNEAQ (reference sequence). Here the CDR3 reads CASSSPSTGTSGRARDTQYF. For the CDR3, the DNA is TGTGCCAGCAGCTCCCCGTCCACCGGGACTAGCGGGAGGGCCAGAGATACGCAGTATTTT.

This clonotype was seen at least ten times. This sequence joins TRBV6-1 and TRBJ2-7, with 13 nucleotides matching TRBD2. CDR3 size: 15 residues. Per the germline V gene, CDR1 is MNHNS and CDR2 is SASEGT. The V and J ends lost 6 bases and 7 bases, in that order; junction bases with no gene match: 9. CDR3 residues: CASSIGLAGAQEQYF. The CDR3 nucleotides read TGTGCCAGCAGCATCGGACTAGCGGGAGCTCAAGAGCAGTACTTC.

This clonotype was observed a few times. The rearrangement joins TRBV5-1 to TRBJ2-3, with 8 bases matching TRBD2. CDR1 is SGHRS and CDR2 is YFSETQ in the germline V gene. The CDR3 covers 13 residues. Unmatched junction bases numbered 3, after V lost 5 bases and J lost 4 bases. This CDR3 reads CASRREGPDTQYF. DNA for the CDR3: TGCGCCAGCAGACGGGAGGGCCCAGATACGCAGTATTTT.

This clonotype was seen at least ten times. The chain employs TRBV7-9 and TRBJ2-6; TRBD2 aligns across 9 bases. V shed 1 base, J shed 3 bases, and the junction held 7 bases outside the gene matches. The CDR3 has 18 amino acids. Germline-derived CDR1 and CDR2 are SEHNR and FQNEAQ (reference sequence). The DNA for the CDR3 is TGTGCCAGCAGCTTAGGAGTAGCGGGAGTTAGTGGGGCCAACGTCCTGACTTTC. Translation gives CASSLGVAGVSGANVLTF.

This chain joins TRBV5-1 and TRBJ2-2; TRBD1 or TRBD2 may be the D gene (5 bases each). The germline gives CDR1 SGHRS, CDR2 YFSETQ. This CDR3 region has 16 residues. V lost 3 bases, J lost 4 bases, and 16 bases lay in between. DNA for the CDR3: TGCGCCAGCAGCTGGGACGGTAGGGTTGGCACCGGGGAGCTGTTTTTT. Its protein product is CASSWDGRVGTGELFF.

This clonotype has at least ten counts. V usage is TRBV3-1 and J usage is TRBJ2-1; TRBD2 matches 14 bases. Germline V gives CDR1 LGHDT, CDR2 YNNKEL (reference sequence). Losses at the gene ends were 8 bases for V and 4 bases for J; bases not matched to a gene: 1. This CDR3 spans 14 amino acids. The CDR3 DNA reads as TGTGCCAGCGGGACTAGCGGGAGTTACAATGAGCAGTTCTTC. Translating gives CASGTSGSYNEQFF.

The chain joins TRBV7-2 to TRBJ2-1; 9 bases line up with TRBD1. V dropped 1 base and J dropped 9; count of bases not matched to a gene: 10. Germline CDR1 SGHTA, CDR2 FQGNSA. This CDR3 is 16 amino acids long. DNA for the CDR3: TGTGCCAGCAGCTTAGTTTCGGGGACAGGGCGGCCTGAGCAGTTCTTC. Translated, it gives CASSLVSGTGRPEQFF.

A few counts support this clonotype. The genes are TRBV6-1 and TRBJ2-3, with D perhaps TRBD2 (5 bases). The CDR3 contains 14 residues. Germline lookup yields CDR1 MNHNS and CDR2 SASEGT. V gave up 7 bases and J gave up 7 bases, with 18 bases separating them. The CDR3 region is CASTPREGSNTQYF. Here the CDR3 DNA reads TGTGCCAGCACTCCCAGAGAGGGAAGTAATACGCAGTATTTT.

Ten or more counts support this clonotype. The genes are TRBV28 and TRBJ2-2; D is unresolved. This CDR3 comprises 15 residues. V was clipped by 5 bases and J by 0 bases, with 10 bases between them. Germline V gives CDR1 MDHEN, CDR2 SYDVKM. The CDR3 DNA follows: TGTGCCAGCAGTCGGGTACAGCCGAACACCGGGGAGCTGTTTTTT. Protein: CASSRVQPNTGELFF.

This clonotype was seen ten or more times. The CDR3 DNA reads as TGTGCCAGCAGTCAAGGGACTAGCGATTACGAGACCCAGTACTTC. Translated: CASSQGTSDYETQYF. The V gene is TRBV28, the J gene TRBJ2-5, with 10 bases fitting TRBD2. J was trimmed by 5 bases and V by 5 bases; bases with no gene match: 8. Per the germline V gene, CDR1 is MDHEN and CDR2 is SYDVKM. The CDR3 runs to 15 residues.

The V and J genes are TRBV19 and TRBJ2-7; 10 bases agree with TRBD2. Germline-derived CDR1 and CDR2 are LNHDA and SQIVND (reference sequence). CDR3 length: 17 residues. The V and J ends lost 7 bases and 3 bases, in that order; junction bases with no gene match: 15. The DNA of the CDR3 is TGTGCCAGTACTAATGCGGGGGCTAGCGGGAGAATCTACGAGCAGTACTTC. As protein: CASTNAGASGRIYEQYF.

At least ten counts were recorded for this clonotype. The chain is built from TRBV6-1 and TRBJ1-2; 8 bases line up with TRBD1. With V trimmed by 7 bases and J by 3 bases, 7 bases remained unmatched. This CDR3 is 14 amino acids long. Per germline, CDR1 MNHNS and CDR2 SASEGT. CDR3 residues: CASTRETGDYGYTF. In DNA form, the CDR3 reads TGTGCCAGCACCCGTGAGACAGGGGACTATGGCTACACCTTC.

The chain uses TRBV20-1 and TRBJ2-7, with D possibly TRBD1 on 5 matching bases. The V end was cut by 3 bases, the J end by 2 bases, with 11 bases between. Germline V gene lookup returns CDR1 DFQATT and CDR2 SNEGSKA (reference sequence). This CDR3 region has 13 residues. CDR3 protein: CSARQGDPYEQYF. CDR3 in DNA: TGCAGTGCTAGGCAAGGGGATCCCTACGAGCAGTACTTC.

This clonotype was counted many times. The chain joins TRBV12-3 or TRBV12-4 to TRBJ2-3; weak D call: TRBD1 (6 bases). Trimming shortened V by 5 bases and J by 5 bases, and 20 bases separated the two germline ends. CDR3 length equals 16 residues. CDR3 DNA: TGTGCCAGCAGTCCAAACCTGAACAGGGCGAGAGATACGCAGTATTTT. Translation gives CASSPNLNRARDTQYF.

This clonotype showed up just a few times. The gene calls are TRBV9 and TRBJ2-3; 8 nucleotides align to TRBD1. V gave up 0 bases and J gave up 0 bases; unmatched junction bases: 9. This CDR3 contains 18 residues. CDR1 SGDLS and CDR2 YYNGEE come from the germline V gene. In DNA, the CDR3 is TGTGCCAGCAGCGTAGCTGGACAAGGACAGGGCAGCACAGATACGCAGTATTTT. Translation gives CASSVAGQGQGSTDTQYF.

The sample holds a few counts of this clonotype. The chain recombines TRBV9 with TRBJ2-5, with D tentatively TRBD2 (6 bases). Per the germline V gene, CDR1 is SGDLS and CDR2 is YYNGEE. Trimming cost V 1 base and J 4 bases, with 11 bases left between them. This CDR3 is built from 14 residues. The CDR3, as DNA: TGTGCCAGCAGCGTATATGGGGGAGGAGAGACCCAGTACTTC. Translation: CASSVYGGGETQYF. Combining the CDR3 with reference TRBV9 and TRBJ2-5 gives the whole variable domain DSGVTQTPKHLITATGQRVTLRCSPRSGDLSVYWYQQSLDQGLQFLIQYYNGEERAKGNILERFSAQQFPDLHSELNLSSLELGDSALYFCASSVYGGGETQYFGPGTRLLVL.

Ten or more counts support this clonotype. The chain employs TRBV6-1 and TRBJ2-1; D not certain. Germline CDR1 is MNHNS and CDR2 is SASEGT. This CDR3 is built from 15 residues. Trimming cost V 6 bases and J 2 bases, with 14 bases left between them. The DNA for the CDR3 is TGTGCCAGCAGCAGCGAACCTAACCCCTACAATGAGCAGTTCTTC. This encodes CASSSEPNPYNEQFF.

This clonotype has a count of ten or more. The V call is TRBV28, the J call TRBJ1-2; TRBD1 aligns across 8 bases. The CDR3 has 14 residues. Germline values: CDR1 MDHEN, CDR2 SYDVKM. Losses at the gene ends were 5 bases for V and 4 bases for J; bases not matched to a gene: 6. CDR3 nucleotide sequence: TGTGCCAGCAGTAAGCGGACAGGGCCCTATGGCTACACCTTC. It specifies CASSKRTGPYGYTF.

This clonotype has ten or more counts. This chain uses TRBV28 with TRBJ1-2; TRBD1 agrees at 8 bases. The germline V gene has CDR1 MDHEN and CDR2 SYDVKM. The CDR3 has 16 residues. V trimming: 5 bases; J trimming: 4 bases; junction bases outside the gene matches: 12. CDR3 sequence reads: CASSPPPGTGGYGYTF. The CDR3 DNA is TGTGCCAGCAGTCCGCCCCCCGGGACAGGTGGCTATGGCTACACCTTC.

Ten or more counts support this clonotype. J is TRBJ1-1 and V is TRBV9; no clear D. The V gene lost 0 bases and the J gene lost 6 bases, with 9 bases spanning the gap. This CDR3 comprises 13 residues. Germline V gene lookup returns CDR1 SGDLS and CDR2 YYNGEE. CDR3 sequence: CASSVGKGSEAFF. The CDR3, as DNA: TGTGCCAGCAGCGTAGGCAAGGGTTCTGAAGCTTTCTTT.

The chain combines TRBV10-3 with TRBJ2-7; 9 bases are shared with TRBD1. Germline loops: CDR1 ENHRY, CDR2 SYGVKD. CDR3 length equals 14 residues. The ends lost 8 bases at V and 0 bases at J; junction bases unmatched: 5. This CDR3 reads CAIGIQGASYEQYF. The CDR3 bases are TGTGCCATCGGGATACAGGGGGCCTCCTACGAGCAGTACTTC.

This clonotype was seen a handful of times. The V and J genes are TRBV20-1 and TRBJ2-5; 9 nucleotides agree with TRBD2. The CDR3 extends over 12 amino acids. Per the germline V gene, CDR1 is DFQATT and CDR2 is SNEGSKA (reference sequence). CDR3 DNA: TGCAGACCTCTAGCGGGACAAGAGACCCAGTACTTC. This sequence encodes CRPLAGQETQYF.